This entry lists 9 T cell receptor beta chains sequenced from one sample in a study of OX40 agonist ivuxolimab in advanced cancers. Sequenced by immunoSEQ multiplex PCR; TCRdb stores in-frame clones only, minus some. The sample has under 7,500 clones; roughly 90% are singletons. Sequencing was performed on CD4+ or CD8+ T cells sorted from blood, taken in a trial of the OX40 agonist ivuxolimab. The receptors come from an adult with an advanced solid tumor such as melanoma, head and neck, liver or kidney cancer.

The V gene is TRBV2, the J gene TRBJ2-1; 9 bases agree with TRBD2. CDR3 size: 15 residues. With 1 base clipped from V and 8 bases from J, the junction kept 6 bases outside the gene matches. From germline, CDR1 is SNHLY and CDR2 FYNNEI. The CDR3 region has the DNA TGTGCCAGCAGTGAAGGAGAGCGGGAGGTCGATGAGCAGTTCTTC. Amino acid sequence: CASSEGEREVDEQFF.

The gene calls are TRBV15 and TRBJ2-5; 12 nucleotides agree with TRBD1. The CDR3 consists of 15 residues. V gave up 4 bases and J gave up 4 bases; unmatched junction bases: 4. Germline V gives CDR1 LNHNV, CDR2 YYDKDF (reference sequence). CDR3 protein: CATSNRDRGLETQYF. CDR3 bases: TGTGCCACCAGCAACCGGGACAGGGGGCTAGAGACCCAGTACTTC.

The chain couples TRBV28 to TRBJ2-7; 9 bases agree with TRBD2. Germline assignment: CDR1 MDHEN and CDR2 SYDVKM. Unmatched junction bases numbered 5, after V lost 3 bases and J lost 5 bases. The CDR3 covers 14 residues. In DNA form, the CDR3 reads TGTGCCAGCAGTTTGTTAGCGGGAGTAAACGAGCAGTACTTC. Translating it yields CASSLLAGVNEQYF. The whole variable domain, remainder taken from reference TRBV28 and TRBJ2-7, is DVKVTQSSRYLVKRTGEKVFLECVQDMDHENMFWYRQDPGLGLRLIYFSYDVKMKEKGDIPEGYSVSREKKERFSLILESASTNQTSMYLCASSLLAGVNEQYFGPGTRLTVT.

This chain links TRBV7-9 with TRBJ2-2, with TRBD1 matching 9 bases. The V gene's germline CDR1 is SEHNR and CDR2 FQNEAQ (reference sequence). The J segment lost 1 base and the V segment lost 3 bases, leaving 0 bases of the junction unmatched. The CDR3 consists of 15 residues. In nucleotides, the CDR3 is TGTGCCAGCAGCTTGACAGGGGGGAACACCGGGGAGCTGTTTTTT. Encoded protein: CASSLTGGNTGELFF.

This clone was seen once. The chain employs TRBV11-2 and TRBJ2-1; TRBD2 agrees at 9 bases. CDR1 SGHAT and CDR2 FQNNGV come from the germline V gene. The CDR3 is made up of 15 amino acids. V lost 1 base and J lost 7; bases outside the gene matches: 5. CDR3 protein: CASSLGLADRNEQFF. CDR3 coding DNA: TGTGCCAGCAGCTTAGGACTAGCGGACCGGAATGAGCAGTTCTTC.

The chain couples TRBV5-6 to TRBJ2-3; 12 bases map to TRBD2. The CDR3 spans 16 residues. Trimming removed 3 bases from V and 0 bases from J; junction bases left unmatched: 2. Germline CDR1 reads SGHDT; CDR2 reads YYEEEE. The CDR3 DNA reads TGTGCCAGCAGCTCCGGGACTAGCGGGAGCACAGATACGCAGTATTTT. Translated: CASSSGTSGSTDTQYF.

The V and J genes are TRBV9 and TRBJ2-1; 14 nucleotides match TRBD2. The CDR3 consists of 16 residues. V shed 0 bases and J 7 bases; nucleotides not matched to a gene: 3. Germline CDR1 and CDR2: SGDLS and YYNGEE. The CDR3 loop reads CASSVEGLAGVNEQFF. In DNA, the CDR3 is TGTGCCAGCAGCGTAGAGGGACTAGCGGGAGTTAATGAGCAGTTCTTC.

This sequence joins TRBV27 and TRBJ2-1, with D perhaps matching TRBD1 (7 bases). In germline, CDR1 is MNHEY, CDR2 SMNVEV (reference sequence). V was pared by 5 bases and J by 4 bases, with 21 bases between. The CDR3 has 17 residues. CDR3 nucleotides: TGTGCCAGCAGTCATCAGGGGGTAGCGGCGATTTACAATGAGCAGTTCTTC. Protein product: CASSHQGVAAIYNEQFF.

The chain carries TRBV7-8 and TRBJ2-7; TRBD2 aligns across 12 bases. Unmatched junction bases numbered 7, after V lost 5 bases and J lost 2 bases. CDR1 is SGHVS, CDR2 FQNEAQ, per germline. The CDR3 contains 16 residues. In nucleotides, the CDR3 is TGTGCCAGCAGCGGACCGGGACTAGCGGGTACCTACGAGCAGTACTTC. It codes for CASSGPGLAGTYEQYF.